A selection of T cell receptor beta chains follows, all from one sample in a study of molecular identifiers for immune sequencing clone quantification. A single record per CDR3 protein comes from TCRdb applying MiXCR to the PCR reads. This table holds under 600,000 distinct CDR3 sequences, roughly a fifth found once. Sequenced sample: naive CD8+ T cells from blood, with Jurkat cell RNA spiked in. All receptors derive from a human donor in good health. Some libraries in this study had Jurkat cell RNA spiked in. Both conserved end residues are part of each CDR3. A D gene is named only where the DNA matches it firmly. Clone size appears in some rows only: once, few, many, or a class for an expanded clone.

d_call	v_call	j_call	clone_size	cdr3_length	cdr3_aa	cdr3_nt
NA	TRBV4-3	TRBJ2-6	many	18	CASSQDRAQSSGANVLTF	TGCGCCAGCAGCCAAGACAGGGCGCAAAGCTCTGGGGCCAACGTCCTGACTTTC
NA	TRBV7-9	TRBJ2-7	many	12	CASSTDHAEQYF	TGTGCCAGCAGCACAGACCATGCAGAGCAGTACTTC
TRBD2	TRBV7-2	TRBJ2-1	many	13	CASTGLAGTEQFF	TGTGCCAGCACAGGACTAGCGGGCACTGAGCAGTTCTTC
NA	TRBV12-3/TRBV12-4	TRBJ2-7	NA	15	CASSLAVLDVHEQYF	TGTGCCAGCAGTTTGGCGGTTTTGGACGTCCACGAGCAGTACTTC
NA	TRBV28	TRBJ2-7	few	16	CASSLEGGRRIYEQYF	TGTGCCAGCAGTTTAGAAGGGGGACGCCGGATTTACGAGCAGTACTTC
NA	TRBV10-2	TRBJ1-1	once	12	CASSESHTEAFF	TGCGCCAGCAGTGAGAGTCACACTGAAGCTTTCTTT
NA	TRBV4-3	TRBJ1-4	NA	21	CASSQDWAMGSLGATNEKLFF	TGCGCCAGCAGCCAAGATTGGGCTATGGGGTCCCTAGGGGCAACTAATGAAAAACTGTTTTTT
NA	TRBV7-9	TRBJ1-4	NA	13	CASSLDWNEKLFF	TGTGCCAGCAGCTTAGACTGGAATGAAAAACTGTTTTTT
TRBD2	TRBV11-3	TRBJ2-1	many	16	CASSPSGGSSYNEQFF	TGTGCCAGCAGCCCCAGCGGGGGGAGCTCCTACAATGAGCAGTTCTTC
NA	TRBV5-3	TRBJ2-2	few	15	CASSLENRNTGELFF	TGTGCCAGCAGCTTGGAGAACCGGAACACCGGGGAGCTGTTTTTT
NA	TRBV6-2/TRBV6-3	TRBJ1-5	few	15	CASSYIERVNQPQHF	TGTGCCAGCAGTTATATTGAGAGAGTAAATCAGCCCCAGCATTTT
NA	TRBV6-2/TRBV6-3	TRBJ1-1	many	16	CASSPVFGDRNTEAFF	TGTGCCAGCAGTCCCGTGTTTGGGGATAGGAACACTGAAGCTTTCTTT
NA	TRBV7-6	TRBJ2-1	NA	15	CASSLGGYLSNEQFF	TGTGCCAGCAGCTTAGGGGGCTATCTGTCCAATGAGCAGTTCTTC
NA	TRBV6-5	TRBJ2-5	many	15	CASSSGGTVQETQYF	TGTGCCAGCAGTTCAGGCGGGACAGTTCAAGAGACCCAGTACTTC
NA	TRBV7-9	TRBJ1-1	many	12	CASSSSDTEAFF	TGTGCCAGCAGCTCGAGCGACACTGAAGCTTTCTTT
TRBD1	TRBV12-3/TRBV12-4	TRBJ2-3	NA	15	CASNLVGGGTDTQYF	TGTGCCAGCAATTTGGTAGGGGGCGGCACAGATACGCAGTATTTT
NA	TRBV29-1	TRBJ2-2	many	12	CSVEDIPGELFF	TGCAGCGTTGAAGATATTCCCGGGGAGCTGTTTTTT
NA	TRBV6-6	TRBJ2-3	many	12	CASSWDEDTQYF	TGTGCCAGCAGCTGGGACGAAGATACGCAGTATTTT
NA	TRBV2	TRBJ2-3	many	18	CASSETPGGLASTDTQYF	TGTGCCAGCAGTGAAACCCCTGGGGGTCTCGCTAGCACAGATACGCAGTATTTT
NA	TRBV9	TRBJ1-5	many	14	CASSPTEGHQPQHF	TGTGCCAGCAGCCCGACGGAGGGTCATCAGCCCCAGCATTTT
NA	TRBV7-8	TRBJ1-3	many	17	CASSLVVVGSNGNTIYF	TGTGCCAGCAGCTTAGTTGTTGTGGGTTCAAATGGAAACACCATATATTTT
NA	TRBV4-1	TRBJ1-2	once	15	CASSQWEGGGYGYTF	TGCGCCAGCAGCCAATGGGAGGGAGGCGGCTATGGCTACACCTTC
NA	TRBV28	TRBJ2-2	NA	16	CASSLRSGVHTGELFF	TGTGCCAGCAGTTTACGGTCCGGTGTGCACACCGGGGAGCTGTTTTTT
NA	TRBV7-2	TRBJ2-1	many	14	CASSYQTGDNEQFF	TGTGCCAGCAGCTATCAGACGGGAGACAATGAGCAGTTCTTC
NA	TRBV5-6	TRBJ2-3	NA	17	CASSPRTGTISTDTQYF	TGTGCCAGCAGCCCCCGAACGGGAACCATTAGCACAGATACGCAGTATTTT
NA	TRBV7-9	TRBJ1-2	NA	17	CASSLVRAGEIDYGYTF	TGTGCCAGCAGCTTAGTCCGGGCGGGGGAGATTGACTATGGCTACACCTTC
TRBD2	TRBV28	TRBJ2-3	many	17	CASSLGPSGSLTDTQYF	TGTGCCAGCAGTTTGGGCCCTAGCGGGAGTCTCACAGATACGCAGTATTTT
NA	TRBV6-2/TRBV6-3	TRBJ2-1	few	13	CASNINGGNEQFF	TGTGCCAGCAACATTAACGGGGGAAATGAGCAGTTCTTC
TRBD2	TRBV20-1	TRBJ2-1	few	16	CSARDLASGTYNEQFF	TGCAGTGCTAGAGATTTGGCTAGCGGGACATACAATGAGCAGTTCTTC
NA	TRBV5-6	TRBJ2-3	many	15	CASSLGGHSPDTQYF	TGTGCCAGCAGCTTGGGAGGACATTCCCCAGATACGCAGTATTTT
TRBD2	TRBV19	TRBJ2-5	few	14	CASSIEGLEETQYF	TGTGCCAGTAGTATAGAGGGACTAGAAGAGACCCAGTACTTC
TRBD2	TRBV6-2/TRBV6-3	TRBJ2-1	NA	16	CASSYPTSGGADEQFF	TGTGCCAGCAGTTACCCGACTAGCGGGGGGGCGGATGAGCAGTTCTTC
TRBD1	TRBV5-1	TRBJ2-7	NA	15	CASSFWTGGFNEQYF	TGCGCCAGCAGCTTCTGGACAGGGGGCTTTAACGAGCAGTACTTC
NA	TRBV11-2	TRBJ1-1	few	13	CASRGPMNTEAFF	TGTGCCAGCAGGGGACCGATGAACACTGAAGCTTTCTTT
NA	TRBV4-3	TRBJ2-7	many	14	CASSQGASAYEQYF	TGCGCCAGCAGCCAGGGAGCGTCTGCCTACGAGCAGTACTTC
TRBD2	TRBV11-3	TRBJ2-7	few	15	CASRQDRDYSYEQYF	TGTGCCAGCAGACAGGACCGGGACTACTCCTACGAGCAGTACTTC
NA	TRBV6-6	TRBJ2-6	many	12	CARWDGANVLTF	TGTGCCCGCTGGGACGGGGCCAACGTCCTGACTTTC
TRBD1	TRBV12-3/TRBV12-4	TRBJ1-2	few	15	CASSKRDSTNYGYTF	TGTGCCAGCAGTAAAAGGGACAGTACTAACTATGGCTACACCTTC
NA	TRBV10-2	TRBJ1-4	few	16	CASSERESETNEKLFF	TGCGCCAGCAGTGAGCGGGAGAGCGAAACTAATGAAAAACTGTTTTTT
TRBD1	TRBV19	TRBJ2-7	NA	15	CASSLSGTVSYEQYF	TGTGCCAGTAGTTTGTCCGGGACAGTTTCCTACGAGCAGTACTTC
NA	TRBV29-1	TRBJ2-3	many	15	CSARLEGTATDTQYF	TGCAGCGCACGCCTAGAGGGAACAGCAACCGATACGCAGTATTTT
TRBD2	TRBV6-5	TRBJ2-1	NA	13	CASSSGGVNEQFF	TGTGCCAGCAGTTCGGGGGGTGTAAATGAGCAGTTCTTC
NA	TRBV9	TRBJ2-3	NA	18	CASSVASGRNPVADTQYF	TGTGCCAGCAGCGTAGCCTCAGGGCGGAACCCAGTGGCAGATACGCAGTATTTT
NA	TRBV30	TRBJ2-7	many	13	CAWSVGEGYEQYF	TGTGCCTGGAGTGTAGGGGAAGGGTACGAGCAGTACTTC